The rows below give T cell receptor beta chains drawn from one sample of a study of CD8 T cells in ankylosing spondylitis. MiXCR was run by TCRdb on the 5' RACE reads, yielding one entry per CDR3 protein. The sample records 150,000 to 200,000 distinct CDR3 sequences, 18% being singletons. The sample taken for sequencing was blood, either unsorted or a sorted T cell fraction (not recorded which). The source of these receptors is a male donor with ankylosing spondylitis or in good health (not recorded which). Each CDR3 is given with its conserved first and last residue. Each record gives: D gene, V gene, J gene, clone size, CDR3 DNA, CDR3 protein. A D gene is named only where the DNA matches it firmly. A clone size is listed for some rows: how often the clone was seen (once, few, many), or a class if it is expanded.

>TRBD2|TRBV6-2/TRBV6-3|TRBJ2-1|-
TGTGCCAGCAAGACCGGACTAGCGGGAGGTGAGCAGTTCTTC
CASKTGLAGGEQFF
>TRBD2|TRBV5-1|TRBJ2-7|many
TGCGCCAGCAGCGATGCATCGGCGGGAGTATCAGCGCGGCAGTACTTC
CASSDASAGVSARQYF
>TRBD2|TRBV6-2/TRBV6-3|TRBJ2-5|-
TGTGCCAGCAGTTACTCCGAGACTAGCGGGAGTCTATCAGGACAAGAGACCCAGTACTTC
CASSYSETSGSLSGQETQYF
>TRBD1|TRBV23-1|TRBJ1-1|many
TGCGCCAGCAGTCAAAACCGGGACAGGGGGAACACTGAAGCTTTCTTT
CASSQNRDRGNTEAFF
>-|TRBV12-3/TRBV12-4|TRBJ1-4|many
TGTGCCAGCAGGTTGGGAGGAAGTCGAGAAAAACTGTTTTTT
CASRLGGSREKLFF
>TRBD1|TRBV5-1|TRBJ2-1|many
TGCGCCAGCAGCTTGAGTGGGGACAGTCTCCTAGGTAGGGACAATGAGCAGTTCTTC
CASSLSGDSLLGRDNEQFF
>-|TRBV10-3|TRBJ2-5|-
TGTGCCATCAGTGAGTCGACAGATCGGCTGGAGACCCAGTACTTC
CAISESTDRLETQYF
>-|TRBV6-5|TRBJ2-3|many
TGTGCCAGCAGTTACTCTGGCACAGATACGCAGTATTTT
CASSYSGTDTQYF
>-|TRBV27|TRBJ2-5|many
TGTGCCAGCAGTCTACGGCGTAAAGAGACCCAGTACTTC
CASSLRRKETQYF
>TRBD2|TRBV5-1|TRBJ2-7|many
TGCGCCAGCAGCTTGCAGGCTAGCGGGAGCTACGAGCAGTACTTC
CASSLQASGSYEQYF
>-|TRBV10-3|TRBJ2-7|few
TGTGCCATCAGTGGAGACACTTACGAGCAGTACTTC
CAISGDTYEQYF
>TRBD2|TRBV5-1|TRBJ2-1|many
TGCGCCAGCAGCAAAAGTTCCGGACTAGCGGGAGTCAATGAGCAGTTCTTC
CASSKSSGLAGVNEQFF
>-|TRBV29-1|TRBJ2-1|many
TGCAGCGTTGAGAGACTAGAGTACAATGAGCAGTTCTTC
CSVERLEYNEQFF
>TRBD1|TRBV6-1|TRBJ2-2|few
TGTGCCAGCAGTGAACTACAGGGGTTTACCGGGGAGCTGTTTTTT
CASSELQGFTGELFF
>-|TRBV10-2|TRBJ1-1|-
TGCGCCAGCAGTGAGTGGATAGGGAAGTCTGAAGCTTTCTTT
CASSEWIGKSEAFF
>-|TRBV29-1|TRBJ2-7|few
TGCAGCGTTGGGACAGACCGAAGCTCCTACGAGCAGTACTTC
CSVGTDRSSYEQYF
>-|TRBV28|TRBJ2-3|-
TGTGCCGGGGGTAACGGTCCAGATACGCAGTATTTT
CAGGNGPDTQYF
>TRBD2|TRBV25-1|TRBJ2-1|many
TGTGCCAGCAGCCCTACTAGCGGAATCTCCTACAATGAGCAGTTCTTC
CASSPTSGISYNEQFF
>TRBD2|TRBV2|TRBJ2-2|-
TGTGCCAGCAGTGAACTACTAGCGGCGAACACCGGGGAGCTGTTTTTT
CASSELLAANTGELFF
>-|TRBV5-1|TRBJ1-2|many
TGCGCCAGCAGCGTCTCGGGCTATGGCTACACCTTC
CASSVSGYGYTF
>-|TRBV27|TRBJ2-1|-
TGTGCCAGCAGTTTAATTCTACGGGGTTACAATGAGCAGTTCTTC
CASSLILRGYNEQFF
>TRBD1|TRBV6-5|TRBJ1-5|few
TGTGCCAGCAGAGGGACAGATTCCCCTCAGCCCCAGCATTTT
CASRGTDSPQPQHF
>-|TRBV5-1|TRBJ2-5|many
TGCGCCAGCTCGGGACACCAGGGGGAGACCCAGTACTTC
CASSGHQGETQYF
>-|TRBV4-1|TRBJ1-1|many
TGCGCCAGCAGCCACGAACACACTGAAGCTTTCTTT
CASSHEHTEAFF
>TRBD1|TRBV20-1|TRBJ1-5|many
TGCAGTGCGAAAAGACAGGGGAGTGGCAATCAGCCCCAGCATTTT
CSAKRQGSGNQPQHF
>-|TRBV28|TRBJ2-1|-
TGTGCCGCTGCAAGCTCCTACAATGAGCAGTTCTTC
CAAASSYNEQFF